This T cell receptor beta chain originates from a study of blood T cell repertoires in COVID-19. Study context: Acute and convalescent COVID-19 samples came from the United States, Italy and Spain.

The method was immunoSEQ multiplex PCR; TCRdb's version includes in-frame clones alone and lacks a portion of them. The sample records 90,000 or so clones, more than 70% being singletons. This TCR was sampled from a human donor in a cohort sampled during active COVID-19. Sequencing used peripheral blood.

The CDR3 region has the DNA TGCAGCGTTGAAAGAGGGCCAGGAGGCGCCTACGAGCAGTACTTC. The encoded protein is CSVERGPGGAYEQYF. The chain carries TRBV29-1 and TRBJ2-7; weak D call: TRBD2 (5 bases). This CDR3 has 15 residues. Trimming removed 2 bases at V and 2 bases at J, with 16 bases between. The germline V gene has CDR1 SQVTM and CDR2 ANQGSEA.